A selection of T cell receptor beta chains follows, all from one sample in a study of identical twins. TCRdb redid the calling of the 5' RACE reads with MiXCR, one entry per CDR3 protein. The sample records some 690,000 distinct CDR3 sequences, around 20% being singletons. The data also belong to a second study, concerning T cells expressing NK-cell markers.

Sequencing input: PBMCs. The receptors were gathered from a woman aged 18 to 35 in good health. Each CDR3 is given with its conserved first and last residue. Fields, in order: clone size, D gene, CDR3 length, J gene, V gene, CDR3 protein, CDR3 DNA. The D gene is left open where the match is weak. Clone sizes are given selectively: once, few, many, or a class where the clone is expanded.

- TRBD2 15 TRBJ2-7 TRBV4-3 CASSQEVGGSYEQYF TGCGCCAGCAGCCAAGAGGTAGGCGGGAGTTACGAGCAGTACTTC
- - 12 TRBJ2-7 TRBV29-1 CSVGDIFYEQYF TGCAGCGTTGGGGACATCTTCTACGAGCAGTACTTC
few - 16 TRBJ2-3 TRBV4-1 CASSQDGTFSTDTQYF TGCGCCAGCAGCCAAGATGGGACATTCTCGACAGATACGCAGTATTTT
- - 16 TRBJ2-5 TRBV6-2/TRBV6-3 CASSLGLVGREETQYF TGTGCCAGCAGCCTCGGACTCGTCGGGCGAGAAGAGACCCAGTACTTC
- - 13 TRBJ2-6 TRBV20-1 CSAHHSGANVLTF TGCAGTGCTCACCACTCTGGGGCCAACGTCCTGACTTTC
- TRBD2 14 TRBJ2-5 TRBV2 CASKEREGQETQYF TGTGCCAGCAAGGAGCGGGAGGGCCAAGAGACCCAGTACTTC
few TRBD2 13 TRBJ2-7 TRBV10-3 CAISGREGYEQYF TGTGCCATCAGCGGGAGGGAGGGCTACGAGCAGTACTTC
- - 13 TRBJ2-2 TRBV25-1 CASSVMRSGELFF TGTGCCAGCAGTGTTATGAGGTCTGGGGAGCTGTTTTTT
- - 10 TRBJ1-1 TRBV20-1 CSAAGSEAFF TGCAGTGCCGCGGGCTCCGAAGCTTTCTTT
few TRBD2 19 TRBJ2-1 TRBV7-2 CASSLAPFTSGVPYNEQFF TGTGCCAGCAGCTTAGCCCCATTCACCAGCGGGGTACCGTACAATGAGCAGTTCTTC
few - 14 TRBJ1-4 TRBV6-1 CASSNRNLNEKLFF TGTGCCAGCAGCAACAGGAATTTAAATGAAAAACTGTTTTTT
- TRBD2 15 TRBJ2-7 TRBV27 CASSGANGGAYEQYF TGTGCCAGCAGTGGGGCGAACGGGGGGGCCTACGAGCAGTACTTC
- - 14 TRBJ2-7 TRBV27 CASKGPWETYEQYF TGTGCCAGCAAGGGCCCCTGGGAGACCTACGAGCAGTACTTC
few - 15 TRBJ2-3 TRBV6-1 CASSPTGEVPDTQYF TGTGCCAGCAGTCCCACAGGGGAGGTCCCAGATACGCAGTATTTT
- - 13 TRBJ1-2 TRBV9 CASSVGEGYGYTF TGTGCCAGCAGCGTTGGGGAGGGTTATGGCTACACCTTC
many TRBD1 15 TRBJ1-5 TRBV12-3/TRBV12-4 CASSSGQGFMEPQHF TGTGCCAGCAGTTCCGGACAGGGGTTCATGGAGCCCCAGCATTTT
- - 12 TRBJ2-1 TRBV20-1 CSALTLRDEQFF TGCAGTGCCCTCACCTTACGTGATGAGCAGTTCTTC
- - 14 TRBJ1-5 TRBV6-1 CASSGDRFNQPQHF TGTGCCAGCAGTGGAGACAGGTTCAATCAGCCCCAGCATTTT
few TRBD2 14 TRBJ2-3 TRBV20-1 CSAAAGANTDTQYF TGCAGTGCGGCAGCGGGAGCGAACACAGATACGCAGTATTTT
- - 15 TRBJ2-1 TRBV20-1 CSARDLNWGYNEQFF TGCAGTGCTAGAGATCTAAATTGGGGTTACAATGAGCAGTTCTTC
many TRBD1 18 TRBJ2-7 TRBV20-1 CSASPLFRPDRGLDEQYF TGCAGTGCTAGTCCCCTCTTCCGGCCGGACAGGGGTCTCGACGAGCAGTACTTC
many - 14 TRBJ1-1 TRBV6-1 CATSSLLSSTEAFF TGTGCCACCTCTAGCTTACTTTCGAGCACTGAAGCTTTCTTT
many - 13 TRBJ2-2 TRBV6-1 CASLEEGSGELFF TGTGCCTCCTTAGAAGAGGGGTCCGGGGAGCTGTTTTTT
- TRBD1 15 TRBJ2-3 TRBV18 CASSPLGQSADTQYF TGTGCCAGCTCACCACTGGGACAGTCCGCAGATACGCAGTATTTT
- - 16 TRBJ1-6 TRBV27 CASSSIWRTYNSPLHF TGTGCCAGCAGTTCGATTTGGAGAACCTATAATTCACCCCTCCACTTT
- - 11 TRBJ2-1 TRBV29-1 CSVAPYNEQFF TGCAGCGTTGCTCCTTACAATGAGCAGTTCTTC
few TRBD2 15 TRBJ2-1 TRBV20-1 CSARDGGVSYNEQFF TGCAGTGCTAGAGATGGGGGGGTTTCCTACAATGAGCAGTTCTTC
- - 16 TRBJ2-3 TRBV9 CASSASGNPTSNTQYF TGTGCCAGCAGCGCGTCGGGGAACCCGACAAGCAATACGCAGTATTTT
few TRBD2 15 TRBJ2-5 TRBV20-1 CSARASGGIQETQYF TGCAGTGCTAGAGCCAGCGGGGGAATACAAGAGACCCAGTACTTC
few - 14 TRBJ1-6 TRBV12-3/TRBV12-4 CASSRRDGGSPLHF TGTGCCAGCAGTCGAAGGGATGGGGGTTCACCCCTCCACTTT
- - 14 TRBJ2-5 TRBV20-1 CSARQDPYQETQYF TGCAGTGCTAGACAGGACCCCTACCAAGAGACCCAGTACTTC
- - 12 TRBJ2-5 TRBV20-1 CSASGLVETQYF TGCAGTGCTAGTGGCCTCGTGGAGACCCAGTACTTC
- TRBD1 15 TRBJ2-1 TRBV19 CASSPGQALYNEQFF TGTGCCAGTAGTCCAGGACAGGCTCTCTACAATGAGCAGTTCTTC
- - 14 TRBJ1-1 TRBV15 CATHSGASNTEAFF TGTGCCACCCACTCCGGGGCGTCGAACACTGAAGCTTTCTTT
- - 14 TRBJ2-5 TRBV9 CASSVDAYQETQYF TGTGCCAGCAGCGTAGACGCCTACCAAGAGACCCAGTACTTC
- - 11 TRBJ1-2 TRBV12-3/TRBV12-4 CASSFIGGYTF TGTGCCAGCAGTTTTATAGGTGGCTACACCTTC
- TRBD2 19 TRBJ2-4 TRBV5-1 CASSLRASGNPIAKNIQYF TGCGCCAGCAGCTTGCGGGCTAGCGGGAATCCGATAGCCAAAAACATTCAGTACTTC
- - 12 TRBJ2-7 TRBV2 CASSGDSVEQYF TGTGCCAGCAGCGGCGACTCCGTCGAGCAGTACTTC
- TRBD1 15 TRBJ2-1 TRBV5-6 CASSLAGLGGHEQFF TGTGCCAGCAGCTTGGCCGGGTTAGGGGGCCATGAGCAGTTCTTC
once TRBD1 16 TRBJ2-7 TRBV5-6 CAMSPEGTGKVYEQYF TGTGCCATGAGCCCCGAGGGGACAGGGAAAGTGTACGAGCAGTACTTC
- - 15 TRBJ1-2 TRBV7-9 CASSLVSGLGDGYTF TGTGCCAGCAGCTTAGTTTCCGGGCTAGGTGATGGCTACACCTTC
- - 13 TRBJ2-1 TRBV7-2 CASSRDSSSEQFF TGTGCCAGCAGCCGGGACTCTTCTTCCGAGCAGTTCTTC
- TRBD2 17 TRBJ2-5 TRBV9 CASSAHPGLAGEETQYF TGTGCCAGCAGCGCACACCCCGGACTAGCGGGAGAAGAGACCCAGTACTTC
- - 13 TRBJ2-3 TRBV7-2 CASSPNWRGAQYF TGTGCCAGCAGCCCGAACTGGCGGGGAGCGCAGTATTTT